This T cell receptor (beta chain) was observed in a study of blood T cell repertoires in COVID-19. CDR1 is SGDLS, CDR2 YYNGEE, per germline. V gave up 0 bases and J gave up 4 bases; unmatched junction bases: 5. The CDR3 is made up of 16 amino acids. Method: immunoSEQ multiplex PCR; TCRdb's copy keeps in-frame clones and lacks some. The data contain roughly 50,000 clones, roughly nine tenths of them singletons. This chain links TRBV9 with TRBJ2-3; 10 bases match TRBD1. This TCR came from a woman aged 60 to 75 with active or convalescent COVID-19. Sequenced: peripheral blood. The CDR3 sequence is CASSVAGQGKADTQYF. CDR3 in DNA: TGTGCCAGCAGCGTAGCGGGACAGGGGAAGGCAGATACGCAGTATTTT. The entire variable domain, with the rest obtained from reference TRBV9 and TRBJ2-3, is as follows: DSGVTQTPKHLITATGQRVTLRCSPRSGDLSVYWYQQSLDQGLQFLIQYYNGEERAKGNILERFSAQQFPDLHSELNLSSLELGDSALYFCASSVAGQGKADTQYFGPGTRLTVL.